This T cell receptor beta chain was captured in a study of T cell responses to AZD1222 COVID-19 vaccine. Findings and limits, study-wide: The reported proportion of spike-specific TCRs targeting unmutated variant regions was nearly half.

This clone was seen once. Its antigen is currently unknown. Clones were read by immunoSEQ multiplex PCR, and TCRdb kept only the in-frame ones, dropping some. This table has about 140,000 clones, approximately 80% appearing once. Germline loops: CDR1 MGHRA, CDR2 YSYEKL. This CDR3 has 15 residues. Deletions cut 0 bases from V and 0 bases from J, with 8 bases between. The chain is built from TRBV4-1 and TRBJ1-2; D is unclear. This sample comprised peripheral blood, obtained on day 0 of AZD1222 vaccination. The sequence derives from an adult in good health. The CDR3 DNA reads TGCGCCAGCAGCCAAGATGAGGATACTAACTATGGCTACACCTTC. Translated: CASSQDEDTNYGYTF.